These 4 T cell receptor beta chains originate from one sample sequenced in a study of T cell repertoires in cytomegalovirus infection. Their antigen targets remain unknown. TCRdb re-called the reads with MiXCR, one entry per CDR3 protein. This table has under 350,000 distinct CDR3 sequences, approximately 22% appearing once. Source: cultured PBMCs, taken from culture after CMV antigen stimulation. The receptor set was obtained from a human donor in good health (CMV status not recorded). Some clones in this sample may be carry-over from other donors' samples.

The V gene is TRBV18, the J gene TRBJ1-5; 11 bases fit TRBD1. With V trimmed by 6 bases and J by 4 bases, 2 bases remained unmatched. CDR3 length: 14 amino acids. CDR1 is KGHSH, CDR2 LQKENI, per germline. The CDR3 DNA is TGTGCCAGCTCGGGACAGGGGGAAAATCAGCCCCAGCATTTT. Protein: CASSGQGENQPQHF.

At least ten counts were recorded for this clonotype. The rearrangement links TRBV11-2 to TRBJ2-5; tentatively, D is TRBD2 (6 bases). The V and J ends lost 7 bases and 5 bases respectively, with 11 bases between them. The CDR3 spans 12 residues. Germline CDR1 reads SGHAT; CDR2 reads FQNNGV. Written as DNA, the CDR3 is TGTGCCAGCACCCCGGCGGGGGAGACCCAGTACTTC. This gives the protein CASTPAGETQYF.

This clonotype was recorded at least ten times. V is TRBV7-9 and J is TRBJ2-3; D remains ambiguous. Trimming took off 4 bases at V and 0 bases at J, with 5 bases between the two ends. From germline, CDR1 is SEHNR and CDR2 FQNEAQ (reference sequence). The CDR3 sequence is 13 residues long. Here the CDR3 DNA reads TGTGCCAGCAGCTCTTGGAGCACAGATACGCAGTATTTT. This translates into CASSSWSTDTQYF.

In the case of this clonotype: A much larger clone sits a single nucleotide away, making a read error possible. The chain employs TRBV4-1 and TRBJ1-1; tentatively, D is TRBD1 (6 bases). Trimming left V 3 bases short and J 2 bases short, with 13 bases between. From germline, CDR1 is MGHRA and CDR2 YSYEKL. The CDR3 sequence is 15 residues long. The CDR3 DNA is TGCGCCAGCAGCCACACGACAGGACACAACACTGAAGCTTTCTTT. Its protein is CASSHTTGHNTEAFF.